Listed here are 18 T cell receptor beta chains from one sample, sequenced in a study of cytomegalovirus exposure and HLA in healthy donors. The PCR was carried out with 60 Vbeta primers and 13 Jbeta primers. This table comes from immunoSEQ multiplex PCR, and its TCRdb copy is limited to in-frame clones, with some not included. The sample includes roughly 150,000 clones, over 80% of them seen just once. The sample comprised PBMCs. The receptors were gathered from a woman aged 18-29 years in good health and CMV-seronegative.

This chain links TRBV6-6 with TRBJ1-2; 8 bases fit TRBD1. The trim removed 0 bases at V and 8 bases at J, leaving 5 bases unmatched. This CDR3 is 14 amino acids long. Per germline, CDR1 MNHNY and CDR2 SVGAGI (reference sequence). The DNA of the CDR3 is TGTGCCAGCAGTTACTCAGGACAGGGACGGGGCTACACCTTC. Amino acids: CASSYSGQGRGYTF.

Only one count was recorded for this clone. J is TRBJ1-3 and V is TRBV30; D remains unclear. The CDR3 extends over 14 amino acids. V dropped 0 bases and J dropped 3 bases, with 9 bases sitting between them. Germline loops: CDR1 GTSNPN, CDR2 SVGIG (reference sequence). This chain's CDR3 is CAWSVQGGGNTIYF. Here the CDR3 DNA reads TGTGCCTGGAGTGTACAAGGAGGTGGAAACACCATATATTTT.

Concerning this clone itself: Other DNA sequences in this sample translate to the same CDR3. The chain carries TRBV5-1 and TRBJ2-3, with D tentatively TRBD1 (5 bases). Trimming stripped 1 base from V and 1 base from J, with 10 bases between. From germline, CDR1 is SGHRS and CDR2 YFSETQ. This CDR3 spans 15 amino acids. For the CDR3, the DNA is TGCGCCAGCAGCTTGTTCGGCAGGGGCACAGATACGCAGTATTTT. As protein: CASSLFGRGTDTQYF.

This clone was counted a few times. The chain joins TRBV11-1 to TRBJ1-1; tentative D call: TRBD1 (6 bases). Trimming pared 6 bases from V and 10 bases from J, leaving 24 bases between. CDR1 and CDR2 from the germline V gene are SGHAT and FQDESV (reference sequence). This CDR3 has 15 residues. CDR3 protein: CASSPLRGTSGAAFF. CDR3 in DNA: TGTGCCAGCAGTCCCCTAAGGGGGACCTCTGGGGCAGCTTTCTTT.

This chain links TRBV19 with TRBJ1-4; a weak D match, TRBD1 (6 bases). CDR1 and CDR2 (germline): LNHDA, SQIVND (reference sequence). The CDR3 runs to 15 residues. V was trimmed by 6 bases and J by 4 bases, leaving 15 bases between them. CDR3 nucleotides: TGTGCCAGTAGGCGTCGGACAGATCTTAATGAAAAACTGTTTTTT. Its translation: CASRRRTDLNEKLFF.

The chain links TRBV4-1 to TRBJ1-2; 8 bases are shared with TRBD1. Germline trimming cut 1 base from V and 2 bases from J; bases unmatched to any gene: 3. CDR3 length: 15 residues. Germline assignment: CDR1 MGHRA and CDR2 YSYEKL. CDR3 sequence reads: CASSQGQGSNYGYTF. CDR3 nucleotide sequence: TGCGCCAGCAGCCAAGGACAGGGGTCAAACTATGGCTACACCTTC.

The rearrangement uses TRBV29-1 and TRBJ1-2; D not certain. The CDR3 consists of 11 residues. Between the trimmed V and J ends, which lost 7 bases and 4 bases, there was a span of 10 bases. Germline V gives CDR1 SQVTM, CDR2 ANQGSEA. CDR3 in amino acids: CSAGDFYGYTF. The CDR3 DNA reads as TGCAGCGCCGGAGACTTCTATGGCTACACCTTC. The variable domain in full, with the rest retrieved from reference TRBV29-1 and TRBJ1-2, is SAVISQKPSRDICQRGTSLTIQCQVDSQVTMMFWYRQQPGQSLTLIATANQGSEATYESGFVIDKFPISRPNLTFSTLTVSNMSPEDSSIYLCSAGDFYGYTFGSGTRLTVV.

The chain combines TRBV7-8 with TRBJ1-2; TRBD1 might be the D (6 bases). The CDR3 contains 15 residues. V was pared by 5 bases and J by 3 bases, with 16 bases between. Germline CDR1 reads SGHVS; CDR2 reads FQNEAQ. CDR3 in DNA: TGTGCCAGCAGCCGAATGCTAGGGGGGGACTATGGCTACACCTTC. Residues: CASSRMLGGDYGYTF.

The chain has TRBV6-1 and TRBJ1-2; a possible D gene is TRBD1 (6 bases). V was cut by 3 bases and J by 6 bases, with 17 bases left in between. The CDR3 contains 15 residues. Per germline, CDR1 MNHNS and CDR2 SASEGT. The CDR3 region has the DNA TGTGCCAGCAGTGAGTTTGGACCACAGGGAGATGGCTACACCTTC. The encoded protein is CASSEFGPQGDGYTF.

This sequence joins TRBV28 and TRBJ2-7; 7 bases are shared with TRBD1. V shed 6 bases, J shed 4 bases, and the junction held 12 bases outside the gene matches. Germline CDR1 MDHEN, CDR2 SYDVKM. This CDR3 has 15 residues. CDR3 sequence: CASSSLRDRSYEQYF. CDR3 DNA sequence: TGTGCCAGCAGCTCACTCCGGGACAGATCTTACGAGCAGTACTTC. Drawing the rest from reference TRBV28 and TRBJ2-7, the complete variable domain is DVKVTQSSRYLVKRTGEKVFLECVQDMDHENMFWYRQDPGLGLRLIYFSYDVKMKEKGDIPEGYSVSREKKERFSLILESASTNQTSMYLCASSSLRDRSYEQYFGPGTRLTVT.

The genes are TRBV5-6 and TRBJ2-7, with TRBD1 identical over 9 bases. Germline V gene lookup returns CDR1 SGHDT and CDR2 YYEEEE. CDR3 length equals 14 residues. Unmatched junction bases numbered 1, after V lost 2 bases and J lost 1 base. This CDR3 is CASSFGQGSYEQYF. As DNA, the CDR3 is TGTGCCAGCAGCTTTGGACAGGGGTCCTACGAGCAGTACTTC.

The chain links TRBV25-1 to TRBJ2-5; the D gene is possibly TRBD1 (6 bases). The germline V and J ends were trimmed by 5 bases and 0 bases, with 10 bases remaining between them. In germline, CDR1 is MGHDK, CDR2 SYGVNS. The CDR3 extends over 14 amino acids. CDR3 bases: TGTGCCAGCAGTTACAACAGGGACCAAGAGACCCAGTACTTC. Residues: CASSYNRDQETQYF.

The genes are TRBV29-1 and TRBJ1-5; 7 bases are shared with TRBD1. J lost 0 bases, V lost 7 bases, and 9 bases had no gene match. CDR1 SQVTM and CDR2 ANQGSEA come from the germline V gene. The CDR3 runs to 15 residues. This chain's CDR3 is CSASTGVDSNQPQHF. The CDR3 nucleotides are TGCAGCGCCTCAACAGGGGTGGATAGCAATCAGCCCCAGCATTTT.

This chain uses TRBV5-8 with TRBJ1-4; 9 positions agree with TRBD1. Losses at the gene ends were 4 bases for V and 7 bases for J; bases not matched to a gene: 8. CDR1 and CDR2 from the germline V gene are SGHTS and YDEGEE. The CDR3 is 15 residues long. CDR3 in DNA: TGTGCCAGCAGCCCCTGGGACAGGGCGTTTGAAAAACTGTTTTTT. Translation gives CASSPWDRAFEKLFF.

This sequence joins TRBV6-1 and TRBJ1-1; no clear D gene. V lost 6 bases, J lost 0 bases, and 8 bases lay in between. The CDR3 contains 13 residues. Germline values: CDR1 MNHNS, CDR2 SASEGT. The CDR3 DNA reads as TGTGCCAGCAGACAGTCCATGAACACTGAAGCTTTCTTT. Protein product: CASRQSMNTEAFF.

The V and J genes are TRBV5-1 and TRBJ2-3; TRBD2 aligns across 12 bases. CDR1 is SGHRS and CDR2 is YFSETQ in the germline V gene. There are 17 residues in the CDR3. V dropped 4 bases and J dropped 3; count of bases not matched to a gene: 9. CDR3 DNA: TGCGCCAGCAGCGGTACTCCTAGCGGGGGGGGAACAGATACGCAGTATTTT. Translated: CASSGTPSGGGTDTQYF.

The chain uses TRBV6-1 and TRBJ1-1; D gene unclear. The CDR3 totals 15 residues. V gave up 7 bases and J gave up 5 bases, with 20 bases separating them. Germline-derived CDR1 and CDR2 are MNHNS and SASEGT. The CDR3 sequence is CASNPIRGGITEAFF. CDR3 coding DNA: TGTGCCAGCAACCCTATCCGAGGAGGAATAACTGAAGCTTTCTTT.

The chain couples TRBV2 to TRBJ2-6; 7 positions agree with TRBD1. This CDR3 is 16 amino acids long. Germline values: CDR1 SNHLY, CDR2 FYNNEI. With V trimmed by 6 bases and J by 4 bases, 9 bases remained unmatched. The CDR3: CASRRQGPLGANVLTF. CDR3 in DNA: TGTGCCAGCAGGAGACAGGGTCCCCTCGGGGCCAACGTCCTGACTTTC.